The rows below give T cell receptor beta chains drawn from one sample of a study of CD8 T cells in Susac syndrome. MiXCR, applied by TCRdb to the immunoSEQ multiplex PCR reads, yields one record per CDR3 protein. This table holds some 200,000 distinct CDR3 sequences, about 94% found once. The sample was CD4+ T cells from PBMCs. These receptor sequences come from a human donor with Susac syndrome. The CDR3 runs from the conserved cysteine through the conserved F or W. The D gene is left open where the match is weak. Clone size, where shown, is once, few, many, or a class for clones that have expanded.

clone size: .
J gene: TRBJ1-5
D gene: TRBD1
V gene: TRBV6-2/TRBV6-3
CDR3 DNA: TGTGCCAGCAGCGACAGGGGGGCTAGCAATCAGCCCCAGCATTTT
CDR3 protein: CASSDRGASNQPQHF

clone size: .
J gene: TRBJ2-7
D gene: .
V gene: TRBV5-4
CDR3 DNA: TGTGCCAGCAGCTTGGTTCGGCGCGAGCAGTACTTC
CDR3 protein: CASSLVRREQYF

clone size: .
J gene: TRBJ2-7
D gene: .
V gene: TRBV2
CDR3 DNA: TGTGCCATCCGAGAGCGGGCTCGAACCTCCTACGAGCAGTACTTC
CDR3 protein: CAIRERARTSYEQYF

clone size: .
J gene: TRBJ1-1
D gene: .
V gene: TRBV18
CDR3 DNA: TGTGCCAGCTCACCACCATTTTGGAGGGTTGCTGAAGCTTTCTTT
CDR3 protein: CASSPPFWRVAEAFF

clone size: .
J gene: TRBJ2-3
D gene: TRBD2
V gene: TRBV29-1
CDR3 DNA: TGCAGCGTTGAACCAGCGGGGGGGCCCGATACGCAGTATTTT
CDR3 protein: CSVEPAGGPDTQYF

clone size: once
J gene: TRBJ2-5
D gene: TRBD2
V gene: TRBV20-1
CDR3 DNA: TGCAGTGCCCAGACTAGCGGGGGGGCCCGGGAGACCCAGTACTTC
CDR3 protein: CSAQTSGGARETQYF

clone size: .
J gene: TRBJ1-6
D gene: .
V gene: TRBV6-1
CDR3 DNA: TGTGCCAGCAGCCAACGCTCAGGGCAGGGAAATAATTCACCCCTCCACTTT
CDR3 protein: CASSQRSGQGNNSPLHF

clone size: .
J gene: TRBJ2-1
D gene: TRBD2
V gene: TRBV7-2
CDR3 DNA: TGTGCCAGCATAACTAGCGGGGGTTACAATGAGCAGTTCTTC
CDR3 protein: CASITSGGYNEQFF

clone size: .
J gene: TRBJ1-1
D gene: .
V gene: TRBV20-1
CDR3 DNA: TGCAGTGCTAGCACAGGAGTTAGGGCTGAAGCTTTCTTT
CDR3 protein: CSASTGVRAEAFF

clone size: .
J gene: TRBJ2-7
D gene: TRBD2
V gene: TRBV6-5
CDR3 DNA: TGTGCCAGCAGTATGACTAGCGGGGGCCAGAGGGAGCAGTACTTC
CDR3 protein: CASSMTSGGQREQYF

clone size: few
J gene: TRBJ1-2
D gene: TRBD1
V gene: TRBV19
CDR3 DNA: TGTGCCAGTAGTGTGACAGGGGTTTATGGCTACACCTTC
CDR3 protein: CASSVTGVYGYTF

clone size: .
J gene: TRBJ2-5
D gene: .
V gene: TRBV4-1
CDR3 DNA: TGCGCCAGCAGCCAAGTTCTCGCTGGAGAGACCCAGTACTTC
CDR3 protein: CASSQVLAGETQYF

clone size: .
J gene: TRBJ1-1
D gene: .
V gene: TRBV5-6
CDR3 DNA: TGTGCCAGCAGCGGAAACAGACTCACTGAAGCTTTCTTT
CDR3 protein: CASSGNRLTEAFF

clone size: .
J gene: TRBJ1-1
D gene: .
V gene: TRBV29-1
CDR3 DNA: TGCAGCGTCAAGAACAGGCTAGGGGCCACTGAAGCTTTCTTT
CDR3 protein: CSVKNRLGATEAFF

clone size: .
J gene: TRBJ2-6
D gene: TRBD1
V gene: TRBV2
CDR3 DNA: TGTGCCAGCAGTCGGGACAGGAGGACGACTGGGGCCAACGTCCTGACTTTC
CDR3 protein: CASSRDRRTTGANVLTF

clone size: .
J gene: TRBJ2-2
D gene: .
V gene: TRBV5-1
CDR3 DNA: TGCGCCAGCAGCCCCGGACACAACACCGGGGAGCTGTTTTTT
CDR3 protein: CASSPGHNTGELFF

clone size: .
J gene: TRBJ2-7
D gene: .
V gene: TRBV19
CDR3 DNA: TGTGCCAGTAGTGGGGAGCCCAAGTCCTACGAGCAGTACTTC
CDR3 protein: CASSGEPKSYEQYF

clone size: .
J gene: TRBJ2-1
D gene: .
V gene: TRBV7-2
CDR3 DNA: TGTGCCAGCAGGGCTGGAGGGGGGGGCCCAGGAAATGAGCAGTTCTTC
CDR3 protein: CASRAGGGGPGNEQFF

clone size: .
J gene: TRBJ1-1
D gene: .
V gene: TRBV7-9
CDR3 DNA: TGTGCCAGCAGCTTACGGGAACTGAACACTGAAGCTTTCTTT
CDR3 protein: CASSLRELNTEAFF

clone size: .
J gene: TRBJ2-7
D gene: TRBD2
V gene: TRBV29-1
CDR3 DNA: TGCAGCGTTGATGGAACGCGGGGGGGCCAGTACGAGCAGTACTTC
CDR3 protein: CSVDGTRGGQYEQYF

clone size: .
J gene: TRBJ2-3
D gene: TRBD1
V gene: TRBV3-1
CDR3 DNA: TGTGCCAGCAGCCAACGAAGGGGGCTCGGCACAGATACGCAGTATTTT
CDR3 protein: CASSQRRGLGTDTQYF

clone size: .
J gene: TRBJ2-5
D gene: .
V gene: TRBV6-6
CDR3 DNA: TGTGCCAGCAGTTACCAGGGGATAGAGACCCAGTACTTC
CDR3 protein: CASSYQGIETQYF

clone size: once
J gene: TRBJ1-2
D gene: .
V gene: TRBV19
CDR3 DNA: TGTGCCAGTAGTATGAGTGTAAGGGAAGGCTACACCTTC
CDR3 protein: CASSMSVREGYTF

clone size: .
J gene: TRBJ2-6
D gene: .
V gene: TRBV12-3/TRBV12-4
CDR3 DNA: TGTGCCAGCAGCCTCAGGTCCGGGTCTGGGGCCAACGTCCTGACTTTC
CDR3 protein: CASSLRSGSGANVLTF

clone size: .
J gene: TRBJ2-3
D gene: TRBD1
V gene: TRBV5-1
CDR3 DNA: TGCGCCAGCAGCTTGGAGGGGGCCGTCGCAGATACGCAGTATTTT
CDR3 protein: CASSLEGAVADTQYF

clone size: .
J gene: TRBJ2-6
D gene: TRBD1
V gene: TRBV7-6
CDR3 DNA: TGTGCCACGACAGGGGAGGTCCCTGGGGCCAACGTCCTGACTTTC
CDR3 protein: CATTGEVPGANVLTF

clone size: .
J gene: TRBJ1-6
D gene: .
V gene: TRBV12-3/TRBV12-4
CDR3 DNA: TGTGCCAGCAGCCCCCCAGGCCGGCCCCTCCACTTT
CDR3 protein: CASSPPGRPLHF

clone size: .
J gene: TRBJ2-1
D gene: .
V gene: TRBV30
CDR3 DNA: TGCGCCTGGAGTGTAGTAGCCGGTGAGCAGTTCTTC
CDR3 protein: CAWSVVAGEQFF

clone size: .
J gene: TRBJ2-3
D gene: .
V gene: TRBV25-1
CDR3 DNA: TGTGCCAGCAGTATCACAGGGTGGAGAGATACGCAGTATTTT
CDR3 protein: CASSITGWRDTQYF

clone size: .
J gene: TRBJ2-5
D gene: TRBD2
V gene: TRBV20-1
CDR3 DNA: TGCAGTGCTAGAGACACTAGCGGAAGAGAGACCCAGTACTTC
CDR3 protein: CSARDTSGRETQYF

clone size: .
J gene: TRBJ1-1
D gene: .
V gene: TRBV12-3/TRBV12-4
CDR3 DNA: TGTGCCACCAAGGTCAGGGTGAACACTGAAGCTTTCTTT
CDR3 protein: CATKVRVNTEAFF

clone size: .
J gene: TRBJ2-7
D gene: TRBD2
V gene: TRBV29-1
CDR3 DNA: TGCAGCGTTGAAGAGGCGGGGGGTGGCGAGCAGTACTTC
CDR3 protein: CSVEEAGGGEQYF

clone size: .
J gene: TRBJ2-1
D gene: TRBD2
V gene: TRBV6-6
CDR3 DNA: TGTGCCAGCAGTTACCGCGGGGGGGCCTACAATGAGCAGTTCTTC
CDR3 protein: CASSYRGGAYNEQFF

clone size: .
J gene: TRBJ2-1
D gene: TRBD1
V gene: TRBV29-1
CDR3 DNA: TGCAGCGTTGGACTTGGGACAGGCGAGTTTTACAATGAGCAGTTCTTC
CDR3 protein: CSVGLGTGEFYNEQFF

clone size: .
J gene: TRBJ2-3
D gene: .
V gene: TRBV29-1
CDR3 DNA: TGCAGCGTTGAAAGGATATGGTCGGGCACAGATACGCAGTATTTT
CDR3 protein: CSVERIWSGTDTQYF

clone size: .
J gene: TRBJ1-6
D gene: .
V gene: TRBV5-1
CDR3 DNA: TGCGCCAGCAGCGCCGAACAGGGTAATAATTCACCCCTCCACTTT
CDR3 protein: CASSAEQGNNSPLHF

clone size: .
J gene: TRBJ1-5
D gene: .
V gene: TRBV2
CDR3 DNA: TGTGCCAGCACGGGGGACAATCAGCCCCAGCATTTT
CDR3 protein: CASTGDNQPQHF

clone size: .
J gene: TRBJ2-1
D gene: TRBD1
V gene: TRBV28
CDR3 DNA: TGTGCCAGCAGTGGACAGGGAGCTGTTACCGGGTCATTGAAGAGGGGGCAGTTCTTC
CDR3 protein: CASSGQGAVTGSLKRGQFF

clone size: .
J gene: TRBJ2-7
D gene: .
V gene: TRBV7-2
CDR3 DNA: TGTGCCAGCAGCGAGGCGGGCAGTTCCTACGAGCAGTACTTC
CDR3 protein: CASSEAGSSYEQYF

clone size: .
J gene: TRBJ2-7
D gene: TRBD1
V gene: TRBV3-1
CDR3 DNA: TGTGCCAGCAGCTGGGGACAGGCCTACGAGCAGTACTTC
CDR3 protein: CASSWGQAYEQYF

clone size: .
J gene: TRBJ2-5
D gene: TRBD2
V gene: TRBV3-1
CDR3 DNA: TGTGCCAGCAGCCTCGAGGGAATCCGACTAGCGGGGCCTCAAGAGACCCAGTACTTC
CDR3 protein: CASSLEGIRLAGPQETQYF

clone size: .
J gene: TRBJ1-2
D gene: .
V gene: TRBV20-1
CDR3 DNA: TGCAGTGCTAGAGGGGACGGTGCTAACTATGGCTACACCTTC
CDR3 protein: CSARGDGANYGYTF

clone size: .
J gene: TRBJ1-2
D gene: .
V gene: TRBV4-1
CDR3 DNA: TGCGCCAGCAGCCAAGATGTCAGGGCTCGAGGCTACACCTTC
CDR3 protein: CASSQDVRARGYTF

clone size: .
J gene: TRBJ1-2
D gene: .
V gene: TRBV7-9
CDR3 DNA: TGTGCCAGCAGGGGGGATCGCTATGGCTACACCTTC
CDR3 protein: CASRGDRYGYTF

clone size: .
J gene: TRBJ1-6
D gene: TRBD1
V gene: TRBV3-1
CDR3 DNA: TGTGCCAGCAGCCCGACAGGGTTTGGGAATTCACCCCTCCACTTT
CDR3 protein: CASSPTGFGNSPLHF

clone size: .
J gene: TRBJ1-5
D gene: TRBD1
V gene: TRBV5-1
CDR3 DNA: TGCGCCAGCAGCTTGTGGTCAGGGGGCGATCAGCCCCAGCATTTT
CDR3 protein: CASSLWSGGDQPQHF

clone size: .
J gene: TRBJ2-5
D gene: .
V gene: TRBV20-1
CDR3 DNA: TGCAGTGCTACTTCTCCGGAGACCCAGTACTTC
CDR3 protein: CSATSPETQYF

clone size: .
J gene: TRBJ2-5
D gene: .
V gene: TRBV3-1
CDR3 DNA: TGTGCCAGCACCCGAGCACCGGGACAACAAGAGACCCAGTACTTC
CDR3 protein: CASTRAPGQQETQYF

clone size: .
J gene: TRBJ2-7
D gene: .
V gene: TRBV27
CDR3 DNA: TGTGCCAGCAGTCCGAGACAGGAATGGAGGGAGCAGTACTTC
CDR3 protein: CASSPRQEWREQYF

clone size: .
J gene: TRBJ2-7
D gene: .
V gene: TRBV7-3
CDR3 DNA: TGTGCCAGCAGCTCCCGGGACGCCCACGAGCAGTACTTC
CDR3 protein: CASSSRDAHEQYF

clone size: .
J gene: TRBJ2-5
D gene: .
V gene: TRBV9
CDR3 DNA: TGTGCCAGCAGCGTAGACAGGGCCCGGGAGACCCAGTACTTC
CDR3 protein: CASSVDRARETQYF

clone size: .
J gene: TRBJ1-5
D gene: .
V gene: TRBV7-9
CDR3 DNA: TGTGCCAGCAGTTTAGGGGGTCAGCCCCAGCATTTT
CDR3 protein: CASSLGGQPQHF